This TCR beta chain was found in a study of T cells in Graves' hyperthyroidism and ophthalmopathy. About the research overall: At the time of initial diagnosis and before any treatment, peripheral blood was collected. Study outcomes and limitations: Stable hyperthyroidism and ophthalmopathy were separated using 13 V-J signatures.

About this clonotype itself: Its antigen is undetermined.

Patients aged 18 to 65 had newly diagnosed hyperthyroidism lasting under 2 months. Trimming removed 4 bases at V and 3 bases at J, with 13 bases between. Germline values: CDR1 MNHEY, CDR2 SVGAGI. The CDR3 length is 14 residues. What was amplified from RNA transcripts were TCR beta CDR3 regions. Using the HTBI primer set, a first-round RT-PCR was run on the TCR CDR3. TCRdb fed the multiplex PCR reads into MiXCR, producing one record per CDR3 protein. Of 460,000 or so distinct CDR3 sequences listed, approximately 15% are singletons. This receptor was obtained from a woman between 18 and 29 years old with Graves' hyperthyroidism. The chain carries TRBV6-5 and TRBJ2-7; perhaps TRBD2 as D (6 bases). The sequencing sample was made of blood. The CDR3 loop reads CASSFGGMGYEQYV. The CDR3 DNA reads TGTGCCAGCAGTTTTGGGGGGATGGGCTACGAGCAGTACGTC.